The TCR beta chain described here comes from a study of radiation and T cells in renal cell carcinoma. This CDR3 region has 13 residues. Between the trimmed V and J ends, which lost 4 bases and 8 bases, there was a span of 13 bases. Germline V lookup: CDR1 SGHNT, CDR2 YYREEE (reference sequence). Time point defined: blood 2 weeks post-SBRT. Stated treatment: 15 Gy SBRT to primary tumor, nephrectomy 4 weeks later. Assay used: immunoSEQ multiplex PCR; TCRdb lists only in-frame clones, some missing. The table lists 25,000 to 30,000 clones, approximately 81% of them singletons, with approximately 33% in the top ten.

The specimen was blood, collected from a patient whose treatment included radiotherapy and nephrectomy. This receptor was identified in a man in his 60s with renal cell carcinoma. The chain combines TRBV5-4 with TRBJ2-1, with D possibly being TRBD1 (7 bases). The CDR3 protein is CASSVTGEDEQFF. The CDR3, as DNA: TGTGCCAGCAGCGTTACAGGGGAGGATGAGCAGTTCTTC.